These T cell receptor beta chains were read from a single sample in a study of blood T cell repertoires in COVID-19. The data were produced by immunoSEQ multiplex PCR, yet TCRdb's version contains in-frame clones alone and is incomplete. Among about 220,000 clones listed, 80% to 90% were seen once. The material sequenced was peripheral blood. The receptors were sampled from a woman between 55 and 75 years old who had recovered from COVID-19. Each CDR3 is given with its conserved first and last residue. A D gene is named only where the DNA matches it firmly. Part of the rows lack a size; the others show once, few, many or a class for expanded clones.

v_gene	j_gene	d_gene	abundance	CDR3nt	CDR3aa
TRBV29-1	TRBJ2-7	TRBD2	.	TGCAGCGTTGCGACTAGCGGCGAAAGCTCCTACGAGCAGTACTTC	CSVATSGESSYEQYF
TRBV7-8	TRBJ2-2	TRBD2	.	TGTGCCAGCAGCTTAGCTAGCGGGGGGACTAACACCGGGGAGCTGTTTTTT	CASSLASGGTNTGELFF
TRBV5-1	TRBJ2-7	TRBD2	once	TGCGCCAGCAGCTTGCATTGGGCGGGGGACGAGCAGTACTTC	CASSLHWAGDEQYF
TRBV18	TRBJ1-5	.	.	TGTGCCAGCTCACCAGACAGGAATCAGCCCCAGCATTTT	CASSPDRNQPQHF
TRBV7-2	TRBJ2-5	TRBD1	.	TGTGCCAGCAGCTTAGCTCCGACAGGGGGCCAAGAGACCCAGTACTTC	CASSLAPTGGQETQYF
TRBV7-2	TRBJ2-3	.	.	TGTGCCAGCAGCTTATTCGGGGGTCACACAGATACGCAGTATTTT	CASSLFGGHTDTQYF
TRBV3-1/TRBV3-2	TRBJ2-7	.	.	TGTGCCAGCAGCCTCTCGGGGAACGAGCAGTACTTC	CASSLSGNEQYF
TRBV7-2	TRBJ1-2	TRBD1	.	TGTGCCAGCAGCCCGCGGACAGGGGGCAATGGCTACACCTTC	CASSPRTGGNGYTF
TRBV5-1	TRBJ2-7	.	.	TGCGCCAGCAGCTTGGCCATGGGCCCCATACGCGAGCAGTACTTC	CASSLAMGPIREQYF
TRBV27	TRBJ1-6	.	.	TGTGCCAGCAGTGCAGGGAATCTGGGGAATTCACCCCTCCACTTT	CASSAGNLGNSPLHF
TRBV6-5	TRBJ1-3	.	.	TGTGCCAGCAGTCGGGGATCTGGAAACACCATATATTTT	CASSRGSGNTIYF
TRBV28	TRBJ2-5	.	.	TGTGCCAGCAGTTTAAGTTTAGCGGTGGGGCAAGAGACCCAGTACTTC	CASSLSLAVGQETQYF
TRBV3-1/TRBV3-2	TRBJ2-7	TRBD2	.	TGTGCCAGCAGCCAACGACTAGCGGGGGGTACCTACGAGCAGTACTTC	CASSQRLAGGTYEQYF
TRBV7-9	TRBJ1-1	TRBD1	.	TGTGCCAGCTTACTTCAAACAGGGGGCACTGAAGCTTTCTTT	CASLLQTGGTEAFF
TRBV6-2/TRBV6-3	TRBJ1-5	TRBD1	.	TGTGCCAGCAGTAGAGGGGGCGGCCAGCCCCAGCATTTT	CASSRGGGQPQHF
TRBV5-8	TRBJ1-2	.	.	TGTGCCAGCAGCTTTCTAAGGGGTAGGGATGGCTACACCTTC	CASSFLRGRDGYTF
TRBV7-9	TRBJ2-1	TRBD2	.	TGTGCCAGCAGCGTTGGGAGCGGGGTTAATGAGCAGTTCTTC	CASSVGSGVNEQFF
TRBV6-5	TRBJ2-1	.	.	TGTGCCAGCATAGTATACAATGAGCAGTTCTTC	CASIVYNEQFF
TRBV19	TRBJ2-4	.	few	TGTGCCAGTAGTTTCGTTGGGGGCGCGGAAGGTCCCAAGTACTTC	CASSFVGGAEGPKYF
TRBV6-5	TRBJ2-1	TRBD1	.	TGTGCCAGCAGTTACGCAGGACAGGGTCGCAATGAGCAGTTCTTC	CASSYAGQGRNEQFF
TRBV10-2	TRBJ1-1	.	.	TGCGCCAGCAGCGGCCTGGACAGTATTACGTTTTACACTGAAGCTTTCTTT	CASSGLDSITFYTEAFF
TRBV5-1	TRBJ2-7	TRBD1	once	TGCGCCAGCAGACTCCGGGGACAGGGGCGCGAGCAGTACTTC	CASRLRGQGREQYF
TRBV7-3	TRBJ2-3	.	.	TGTGCCAGCAGCTTGGCTAGAACAGATACGCAGTATTTT	CASSLARTDTQYF
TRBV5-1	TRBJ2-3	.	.	TGCGCCAGCAGCTACCAAGGGGTAAGCACAGATACGCAGTATTTT	CASSYQGVSTDTQYF
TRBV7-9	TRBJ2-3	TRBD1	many	TGTGCCAGCAGCTCCATCTCGGACAGGGTGGTTACAGATACGCAGTATTTT	CASSSISDRVVTDTQYF
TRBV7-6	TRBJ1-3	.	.	TGTGCCAGCAGCCCAACAGCCTCCAAAGGAAACACCATATATTTT	CASSPTASKGNTIYF
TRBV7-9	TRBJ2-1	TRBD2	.	TGTGCCAGCAGCTTCGGGACTAGCAATGAGCAGTTCTTC	CASSFGTSNEQFF
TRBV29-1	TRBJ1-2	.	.	TGCAGCGTCGTGACTCTAAACTATGGCTACACCTTC	CSVVTLNYGYTF
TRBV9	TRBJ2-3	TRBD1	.	TGTGCCAGCAGCCTCCAGGGGGCCTTAGGCACAGATACGCAGTATTTT	CASSLQGALGTDTQYF
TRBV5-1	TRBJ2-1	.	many	TGCGCCAGCAGCTTTTTATTACGGACTACAACATACAATGAGCAGTTCTTC	CASSFLLRTTTYNEQFF
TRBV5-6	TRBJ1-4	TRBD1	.	TGTGCCAGCAGCTTGGTGGGACAGCCAAATGAAAAACTGTTTTTT	CASSLVGQPNEKLFF
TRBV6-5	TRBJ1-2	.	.	TGTGCCAGCAAAGCCTATAACTATGGCTACACCTTC	CASKAYNYGYTF
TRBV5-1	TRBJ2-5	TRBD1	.	TGCGCCAGCAGCTTGGCCGCGACAGGGGAAGGATCGGAGACCCAGTACTTC	CASSLAATGEGSETQYF
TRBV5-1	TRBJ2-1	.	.	TGCGCCAGCAGCTTGGAACAGTTGCCCTACAATGAGCAGTTCTTC	CASSLEQLPYNEQFF
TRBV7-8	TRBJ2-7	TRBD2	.	TGTGCCAGCTGCCAAGCGGGAGGCTACTACGAGCAGTACTTC	CASCQAGGYYEQYF
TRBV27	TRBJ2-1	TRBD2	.	TGTGCCAGCAGGGAAGCGGGGGGCAATCACAATGAGCAGTTCTTC	CASREAGGNHNEQFF
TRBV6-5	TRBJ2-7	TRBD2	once	TGTGCCAGCAGACGATCCGGGACTAACTACGAGCAGTACTTC	CASRRSGTNYEQYF
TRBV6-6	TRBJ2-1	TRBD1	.	TGTGCCAGCAGTCCCCAGGGGGCGAATGAGCAGTTCTTC	CASSPQGANEQFF
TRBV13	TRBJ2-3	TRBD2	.	TGTGCCAGCAAGATACTAGCGGGGGGTTCGATTTGGACAGATGCGCAGTATTTT	CASKILAGGSIWTDAQYF
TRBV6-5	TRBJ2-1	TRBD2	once	TGTGCCAGCAGTTACATCGCGGGGGGTGGCAATGAGCAGTTCTTC	CASSYIAGGGNEQFF
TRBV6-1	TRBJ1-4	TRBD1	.	TGTGCCAGCAGTGAGACAGGGAATAATGAAAAACTGTTTTTT	CASSETGNNEKLFF
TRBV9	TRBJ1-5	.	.	TGTGCCAGCAGCGTGGACGGACAACCCAATCAGCCCCAGCATTTT	CASSVDGQPNQPQHF
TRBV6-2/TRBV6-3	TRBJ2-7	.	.	TGTGCCAGCAGCCCAGGGGCCGAGCAGTACTTC	CASSPGAEQYF
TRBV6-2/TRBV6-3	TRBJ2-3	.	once	TGTGCCAGCAGTTACGGACTGACTGCCACAGATACGCAGTATTTT	CASSYGLTATDTQYF
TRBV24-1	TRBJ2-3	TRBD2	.	TGTGCCACCAGTTCTAGCGGGGACTACACAGATACGCAGTATTTT	CATSSSGDYTDTQYF
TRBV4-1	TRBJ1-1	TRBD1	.	TGCGCCAGCAGCCAGACGACAGGGGCTGGCACTGAAGCTTTCTTT	CASSQTTGAGTEAFF
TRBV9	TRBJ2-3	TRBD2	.	TGTGCCAGCAGCGGATTAGCGGGGGGCGGCTCAGATACGCAGTATTTT	CASSGLAGGGSDTQYF
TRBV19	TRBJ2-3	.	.	TGTGCCAGTAGTACCCCCGACCCCGTAGACTACACAGATACGCAGTATTTT	CASSTPDPVDYTDTQYF
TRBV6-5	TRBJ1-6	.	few	TGTGCCAGCAGTTACGAAGCGTACTCACCCCTCCACTTT	CASSYEAYSPLHF
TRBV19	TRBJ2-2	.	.	TGTGCCAGTAGGAGGCAGGGCGACACCGGGGAGCTGTTTTTT	CASRRQGDTGELFF
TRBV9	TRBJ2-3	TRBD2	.	TGTGCCAGCAGCGTAGCAGCGGGGGAAGATACGCAGTATTTT	CASSVAAGEDTQYF
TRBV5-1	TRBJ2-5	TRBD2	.	TGCGCCAGCTCCCCGGGGGGGCATGGCCAAGAGACCCAGTACTTC	CASSPGGHGQETQYF
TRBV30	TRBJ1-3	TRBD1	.	TGTGCCTGGAGCCTCGGGACAGATTATCCTGGAAACACCATATATTTT	CAWSLGTDYPGNTIYF
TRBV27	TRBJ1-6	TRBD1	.	TGTGCCAGCAGCTCCGGGACAGGGTTTGGGTCCTATAATTCACCCCTCCACTTT	CASSSGTGFGSYNSPLHF